This TCR beta chain was identified during a study of early T cells in non-severe SARS-CoV-2 infection. Study-level background: Whole-blood bulk RNA, unsorted, was sequenced, and chains were unpaired.

Regarding the study as a whole: Using VDJdb, the matching emphasized anti-spike CD8 responses while missing private and CD4 specificities.

J was trimmed by 12 bases and V by 6 bases; bases with no gene match: 10. The CDR3 sequence is 13 residues long. With respect to this clonotype: Its antigen is not known.

Attachment of unique molecular identifiers to individual cDNA molecules was performed. TCRdb reprocessed the 5' RACE reads via MiXCR and lists one record per CDR3 protein. This sample yields under 65,000 distinct CDR3 sequences, of which around 12% are seen a single time; about 1.4% belongs to the top ten. The sequence was obtained from an adult who was a healthcare worker with PCR-confirmed SARS-CoV-2 infection or an uninfected control (not recorded which). The V gene is TRBV12-3 or TRBV12-4, the J gene TRBJ1-4, with 7 bases aligning to TRBD1. Sequenced material: whole blood. The CDR3 loop is CASRRQGGAELFF. CDR3 DNA sequence: TGTGCCAGCAGGAGACAGGGTGGGGCAGAACTGTTTTTT.